The rows below give T cell receptor beta chains drawn from one sample of a study of T cell responses to AZD1222 COVID-19 vaccine. Clones were read by immunoSEQ multiplex PCR, and TCRdb kept only the in-frame ones, dropping some. The sample gives some 200,000 clones, just over 90% of which show up once; 3.6% is in the top ten. The source material was peripheral blood, sampled 28 days after the second dose of the MenACWY control vaccine. These TCRs come from an adult who received the MenACWY meningococcal vaccine as a control. Both conserved end residues are trimmed from each CDR3. The order of the fields is V gene, J gene, CDR3 protein.

V: TRBV4-3
J: TRBJ2-2
CDR3: ASSQGGTSGNTGELF

V: TRBV2
J: TRBJ2-2
CDR3: ASSGDRGHTGELF

V: TRBV5-1
J: TRBJ1-2
CDR3: ASSAGQYGYT

V: TRBV7-9
J: TRBJ1-6
CDR3: ASSPTGTVFSPLH

V: TRBV6-4
J: TRBJ2-1
CDR3: ASSDSKLGGGDEQF

V: TRBV11-3
J: TRBJ2-2
CDR3: ASSFGRGIGELF

V: TRBV11-3
J: TRBJ2-3
CDR3: ASSLGTGAADTQY

V: TRBV27
J: TRBJ1-1
CDR3: ASSLSGGNTEAF

V: TRBV5-6
J: TRBJ1-5
CDR3: ASSLQGPSNQPQH

V: TRBV5-1
J: TRBJ2-1
CDR3: ASSLSLTEQF

V: TRBV6-5
J: TRBJ2-5
CDR3: ASRGSPPQETQY

V: TRBV11-2
J: TRBJ1-3
CDR3: ASSSSGTDSGNTIY

V: TRBV11-2
J: TRBJ2-1
CDR3: ASSFDEQF

V: TRBV25-1
J: TRBJ1-3
CDR3: ASSEQGGVGSGNTIY

V: TRBV7-2
J: TRBJ2-3
CDR3: ASSGQGGRADTQY

V: TRBV19
J: TRBJ1-2
CDR3: ASSIGSGTYGYT

V: TRBV7-6
J: TRBJ1-6
CDR3: ASSLAQGSNSPLH

V: TRBV7-6
J: TRBJ1-5
CDR3: ASSLDQWGLSNQPQH

V: TRBV9
J: TRBJ2-1
CDR3: ASTPSEGKAYNEQF

V: TRBV7-9
J: TRBJ1-4
CDR3: ASSRRQGAGEKLF

V: TRBV4-2
J: TRBJ1-6
CDR3: ASSQEDRDDSPLH

V: TRBV19
J: TRBJ1-3
CDR3: ASSIDQRAGNTIY

V: TRBV7-3
J: TRBJ2-3
CDR3: ASSRDADTQY

V: TRBV7-6
J: TRBJ1-2
CDR3: ASSLGLGGASGYT

V: TRBV6-5
J: TRBJ2-7
CDR3: ASRETGGIYEQY

V: TRBV12-3/TRBV12-4
J: TRBJ2-2
CDR3: ATRTNTGELF

V: TRBV7-8
J: TRBJ2-7
CDR3: ASSFGDTSYEQY

V: TRBV7-8
J: TRBJ2-1
CDR3: ASSLSVAGGLNEQF

V: TRBV27
J: TRBJ2-1
CDR3: ASSYLAGLASYNEQF

V: TRBV3-1/TRBV3-2
J: TRBJ2-4
CDR3: ASRTSQGSDIQY

V: TRBV18
J: TRBJ1-4
CDR3: ASSPPGRTNEKLF

V: TRBV19
J: TRBJ2-7
CDR3: ASASGLAYEQY

V: TRBV3-1/TRBV3-2
J: TRBJ2-2
CDR3: ASSPVRVNTGELF

V: TRBV24-1
J: TRBJ2-3
CDR3: ATSDPSGTDTQY

V: TRBV10-3
J: TRBJ2-3
CDR3: AITGEREEADTQY

V: TRBV7-8
J: TRBJ1-6
CDR3: ASSLDGYNSPLH

V: TRBV11-2
J: TRBJ1-1
CDR3: ASSLWGLNTEAF

V: TRBV5-8
J: TRBJ2-3
CDR3: ASSPFIAGDDTQY

V: TRBV5-1
J: TRBJ1-5
CDR3: ASSLAAGQPQH

V: TRBV6-2/TRBV6-3
J: TRBJ1-1
CDR3: ASSYLQENTEAF

V: TRBV29-1
J: TRBJ1-1
CDR3: SVAAGGTEAF

V: TRBV27
J: TRBJ1-1
CDR3: ASSLSGAGNTEAF

V: TRBV30
J: TRBJ2-7
CDR3: AWIVTGGGEQY

V: TRBV6-9
J: TRBJ2-7
CDR3: ASSYLWTGGDLPYEQY

V: TRBV18
J: TRBJ2-3
CDR3: ASSPLWAGAGTDTQY

V: TRBV6-4
J: TRBJ2-7
CDR3: ASSECRLAGVRHEQY

V: TRBV27
J: TRBJ2-2
CDR3: ASSKNTGELF

V: TRBV9
J: TRBJ2-3
CDR3: ASSSKGTGEGTDTQY

V: TRBV5-1
J: TRBJ2-1
CDR3: ASRTIGGGAPEQF

V: TRBV5-1
J: TRBJ2-5
CDR3: ASSTSGTRETQY

V: TRBV11-3
J: TRBJ2-7
CDR3: ASSWEEPYEQY

V: TRBV19
J: TRBJ2-3
CDR3: ASSTQGDTQY

V: TRBV6-2/TRBV6-3
J: TRBJ2-1
CDR3: ASSWLDSGEQF

V: TRBV5-1
J: TRBJ1-1
CDR3: ASSPLGGTEAF

V: TRBV6-5
J: TRBJ1-5
CDR3: ASSTPGGKGQPQH

V: TRBV7-8
J: TRBJ1-1
CDR3: ASSPRTGEAF

V: TRBV7-9
J: TRBJ1-5
CDR3: ASSPWGGGSNQPQH